This T cell receptor beta chain emerged from a study of cytotoxic CD8 clonotypes in ibrutinib-treated CLL. TCRdb's table, derived via immunoSEQ multiplex PCR, lists solely in-frame clones and lacks some. This sample has a few hundred thousand clones, with 67% found just once. The length of the CDR3 is 15 residues. The V end lost 1 base, the J end lost 2 bases, and 9 bases lay between the germline ends. In germline, CDR1 is SGHVS, CDR2 FNYEAQ. The source material was PBMCs, sampled after 36 months of ibrutinib treatment. The source of this sequence is a human donor with chronic lymphocytic leukemia. The chain combines TRBV7-6 with TRBJ2-1; D might be TRBD2 (6 bases). The CDR3 region is CASSLEAGPYNEQFF. As DNA, the CDR3 is TGTGCCAGCAGCTTAGAGGCGGGACCCTACAATGAGCAGTTCTTC.